The present T cell receptor beta chain was sequenced within a study of T cell repertoires in cytomegalovirus infection (dated by TCRdb to about 2019). For context, the study as a whole: Alongside well-studied HLA-B-restricted epitopes, the peptide stimulations were aimed at recently identified HLA-C-restricted CMV epitopes, whose presentation resists viral immunomodulation. Donor HLA type was relevant to the analysis, because carriage of CMV infection together with the matching HLA type was indicated by public TCR beta signatures.

This clonotype has only a few counts. What antigen it recognizes has not been identified. It has no much larger one-base neighbor in the sample; base qualities were not kept. For sequencing, an Illumina HiSeq 1500 was employed. TCRdb handled the public reads itself, with Q25 trimming in fastp and clone calling in MiXCR, and kept productive beta chains. When rows share a CDR3 protein, they turn into one entry using the most common DNA and genes. This sample gives 300,000 to 400,000 distinct CDR3 sequences in total; about 25% of them show up just once. Roughly 14% of the sample belongs to the ten largest clones. The CDR3 goes from the cysteine to the phenylalanine over 14 residues. The CDR3 DNA has 42 bases and is translated from base 1. The V end loses 8 bases and the J end loses 5 bases, and a stretch of 18 bases separates them. Based on the germline V gene, the CDR1 and CDR2 sequences are MNHNS and SASEGT.

The treatment or condition label, read with the paper, signifies: in vitro stimulation with specific CMV peptide epitopes to enrich CMV-specific T cells. Beyond this particular receptor, the publication reports: In both this cohort and an independent cohort of some 370 donors, the cumulative frequency of public TCR beta family members distinguished carriers of CMV infection plus the relevant HLA type. The ex vivo response was dominated by HLA-C-restricted CMV-specific TCR beta clonotypes, which also provided the single most frequent clonotype in two of eight donors.

The rearranged segments are TRBV6-1 and TRBJ2-5, with a weak D call of TRBD2 (6 bases match). This specimen consisted of cultured PBMCs, obtained from culture after CMV antigen stimulation. This TCR derives from a human donor in good health (CMV status not recorded). Some clones in this sample may be carry-over from other donors' samples. The CDR3 region has the sequence CASLEGTFLETQYF. The nucleotide sequence reads as follows: TGTGCCAGCTTAGAGGGGACTTTTCTTGAGACCCAGTACTTC.